These 12 T cell receptor beta chains share one sample of origin, sequenced in a study of cytomegalovirus exposure and HLA in healthy donors (dated by TCRdb to about 2017). The library was produced with the immunoSEQ multiplex PCR assay. Here the immuneACCESS table is served through TCRdb, limited to in-frame sequences with V and J called. Missing clones are a known gap in these copies; in checked studies unresolved V genes cover under half, and the rest lacks a known reason. The sample table records tens of thousands of clones; more than 85% of these occur just once. The ten largest clones take up 7% of the sample. Source material: PBMCs. These receptors were collected from a young woman in good health and CMV-seropositive.

V is TRBV5-1 and J is TRBJ1-5; D not resolved. Per the germline V gene, CDR1 is SGHRS and CDR2 is YFSETQ. The CDR3 spans 14 residues. V lost 1 base, J lost 1 base, and 6 bases lay in between. CDR3 protein: CASSLYSSNQPQHF. The CDR3 nucleotides read TGCGCCAGCAGCTTGTACAGCAGCAATCAGCCCCAGCATTTT. Complete variable domain (other parts from reference TRBV5-1 and TRBJ1-5): KAGVTQTPRYLIKTRGQQVTLSCSPISGHRSVSWYQQTPGQGLQFLFEYFSETQRNKGNFPGRFSGRQFSNSRSEMNVSTLELGDSALYLCASSLYSSNQPQHFGDGTRLSIL.

The CDR3 loop is CASSSGTRKFF. CDR3 in DNA: TGTGCCAGCAGCTCCGGGACTAGGAAGTTCTTC. The chain has TRBV7-3 and TRBJ2-1, with 8 nucleotides matching TRBD2. This CDR3 comprises 11 residues. Germline lookup yields CDR1 SGHTA and CDR2 FQGTGA. V lost 4 bases to trimming and J lost 14 bases; unmatched junction nucleotides: 4.

The rearrangement uses TRBV18 and TRBJ1-5; D call uncertain. The germline V gene has CDR1 KGHSH and CDR2 LQKENI. The CDR3 covers 16 residues. Trimming took 6 bases from V and 2 from J, leaving 17 bases between them. CDR3 sequence reads: CASSRGPGSGNQPQHF. CDR3 coding DNA: TGTGCCAGCTCCCGTGGCCCGGGATCTGGCAATCAGCCCCAGCATTTT.

In its sample, this clone was seen once. This chain joins TRBV7-9 and TRBJ1-5, with 8 bases matching TRBD1. The CDR3 spans 14 residues. Germline V gene data show CDR1 as SEHNR and CDR2 as FQNEAQ (reference sequence). The ends lost 5 bases at V and 4 bases at J; junction bases unmatched: 4. The CDR3 here is CASSPGQVNQPQHF. The CDR3 bases are TGTGCCAGCAGCCCGGGACAGGTAAATCAGCCCCAGCATTTT.

The V call is TRBV4-1, the J call TRBJ1-1; 7 nucleotides align to TRBD1. CDR3 length: 13 residues. The germline CDR1 and CDR2 sequences are MGHRA and YSYEKL. Unmatched junction bases numbered 9, after V lost 3 bases and J lost 11 bases. CDR3 sequence: CASSQTDRVWAFF. For the CDR3, the DNA is TGCGCCAGCAGCCAGACCGACAGGGTATGGGCTTTCTTT.

The CDR3 protein is CSVDETGANEKLFF. DNA of the CDR3: TGCAGCGTAGACGAGACAGGGGCTAATGAAAAACTGTTTTTT. This sequence joins TRBV29-1 and TRBJ1-4; 8 bases agree with TRBD1. J lost 3 bases, V lost 6 bases, and 6 bases had no gene match. This CDR3 comprises 14 residues. Germline V gene sequence: CDR1 SQVTM, CDR2 ANQGSEA.

The V and J genes are TRBV6-5 and TRBJ1-2; 7 bases are a match to TRBD1. CDR1 is MNHEY, CDR2 SVGAGI, per germline. Germline trimming cut 7 bases from V and 8 bases from J; bases unmatched to any gene: 10. The CDR3 covers 13 residues. The CDR3 coding sequence is TGTGCCAGCACCCGGGCTGGGACAGAAGGCTACACCTTC. As protein: CASTRAGTEGYTF.

CDR3 nucleotides: TGTGCCAGCAGCCCGGTGGGGACAATCTATGGCTACACCTTC. This gives the protein CASSPVGTIYGYTF. V gene TRBV5-4 combines with J gene TRBJ1-2, with TRBD1 as a possible D gene (6 bases). V gave up 4 bases and J gave up 4 bases, with 14 bases separating them. The germline gives CDR1 SGHNT, CDR2 YYREEE (reference sequence). This CDR3 region has 14 residues.

The sample holds one count of this clone. This chain links TRBV10-3 with TRBJ1-3; maybe TRBD1 (5 bases). CDR3 length: 14 amino acids. Trimming stripped 4 bases from V and 0 bases from J, with 7 bases between. Germline V lookup: CDR1 ENHRY, CDR2 SYGVKD. In DNA form, the CDR3 reads TGTGCCATCAGTGTGACAGTCTCTGGAAACACCATATATTTT. This translates into CAISVTVSGNTIYF.

The chain joins TRBV7-9 to TRBJ1-4; 9 bases are shared with TRBD1. V lost 5 bases and J lost 7; bases outside the gene matches: 8. From germline, CDR1 is SEHNR and CDR2 FQNEAQ (reference sequence). The CDR3 has 15 residues. CDR3 residues: CASSQQTGGIEKLFF. CDR3 DNA sequence: TGTGCCAGCAGCCAACAGACAGGGGGGATTGAAAAACTGTTTTTT.

CDR3 nucleotide sequence: TGCGCCAGCAGTGAACCGGGACAGGGCAACTATGGCTACACCTTC. Its translation is CASSEPGQGNYGYTF. This rearrangement joins TRBV4-1 to TRBJ1-2; the match to TRBD1 covers 9 bases. Germline loops: CDR1 MGHRA, CDR2 YSYEKL. The CDR3 extends over 15 amino acids. V lost 6 bases, J lost 2 bases, and 7 bases stayed unmatched.

This sequence joins TRBV5-1 and TRBJ1-4; D remains unclear. V was shortened by 4 bases and J by 4 bases, with 11 bases between the two germline ends. The CDR3 spans 14 residues. Germline loops: CDR1 SGHRS, CDR2 YFSETQ. The DNA of the CDR3 is TGCGCCAGCAGCCTGACAACTAGTAATGAAAAACTGTTTTTT. It specifies CASSLTTSNEKLFF. The full variable domain, rest sourced from reference TRBV5-1 and TRBJ1-4, is KAGVTQTPRYLIKTRGQQVTLSCSPISGHRSVSWYQQTPGQGLQFLFEYFSETQRNKGNFPGRFSGRQFSNSRSEMNVSTLELGDSALYLCASSLTTSNEKLFFGSGTQLSVL.